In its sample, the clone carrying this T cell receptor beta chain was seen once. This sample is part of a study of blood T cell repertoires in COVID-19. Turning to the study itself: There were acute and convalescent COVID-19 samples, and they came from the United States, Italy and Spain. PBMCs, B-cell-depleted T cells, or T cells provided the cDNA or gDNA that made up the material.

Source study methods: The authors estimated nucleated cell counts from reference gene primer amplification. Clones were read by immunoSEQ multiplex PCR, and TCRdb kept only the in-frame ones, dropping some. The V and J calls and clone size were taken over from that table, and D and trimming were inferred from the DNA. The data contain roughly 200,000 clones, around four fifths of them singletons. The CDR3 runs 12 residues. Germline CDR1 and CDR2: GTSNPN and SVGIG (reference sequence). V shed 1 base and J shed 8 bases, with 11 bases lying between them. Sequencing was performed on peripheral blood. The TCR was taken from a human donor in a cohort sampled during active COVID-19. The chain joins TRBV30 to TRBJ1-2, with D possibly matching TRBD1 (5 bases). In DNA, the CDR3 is TGTGCCTGGAGTGAAGGGGTTTGGGGCTACACCTTC. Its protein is CAWSEGVWGYTF.